This passage covers 2 T cell receptor beta chains from one sample sequenced in a study of prognosis after radiotherapy for stage I lung cancer. Genomic DNA was subjected to two-round multiplex PCR for amplification of TCR beta CDR3. For every TRBV and TRBJ gene, a specific primer was used in first-round PCR. Via MiXCR, TCRdb re-called the multiplex PCR reads, giving one row per CDR3 protein. This sample has about 18,000 distinct CDR3 sequences, with 29% found just once. The sequencing here drew on PBMCs, taken before or after stereotactic body radiation therapy (not recorded which). The receptors were gathered from a donor of 50 years or more with non-small cell lung cancer.

About this clonotype: The junction does not match germline at one end; this may be a read error. The V gene is TRBV16, the J gene TRBJ1-3; D is ambiguous. Per germline, CDR1 KGHSY and CDR2 FQNENV. This CDR3 is built from 17 residues. The CDR3 here is CTSSQSPRTYSGNTIYF. CDR3 DNA: TGTACCAGCAGCCAATCCCCAAGGACTTACTCTGGAAACACCATATATTTT.

Relative to its sample, this clonotype is medium-sized. The chain couples TRBV28 to TRBJ2-7, with D perhaps given as TRBD1 or TRBD2 (6 bases each). V lost 1 base, J lost 4 bases, and 14 bases lay in between. The CDR3 sequence is 15 residues long. CDR1 and CDR2 (germline): MDHEN, SYDVKM. The CDR3: CASSLSSGGGYEQYF. The CDR3 region has the DNA TGTGCCAGCAGTTTATCCAGCGGAGGGGGGTACGAGCAGTACTTC.